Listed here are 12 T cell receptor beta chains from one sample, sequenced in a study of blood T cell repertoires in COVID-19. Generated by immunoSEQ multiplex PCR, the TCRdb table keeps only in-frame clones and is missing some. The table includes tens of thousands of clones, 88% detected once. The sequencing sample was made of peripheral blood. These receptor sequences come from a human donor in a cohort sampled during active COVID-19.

CDR3 region: CASSQELAGDTQYF. The CDR3 DNA sequence: TGTGCCAGCAGCCAAGAGTTGGCGGGAGATACGCAGTATTTT. This sequence joins TRBV3-1 (or the pseudogene TRBV3-2) and TRBJ2-3; tentative D call: TRBD2 (5 bases). V lost 0 bases and J 5 bases, leaving 9 bases between the germline ends. CDR1 and CDR2 (germline): LGHDT, YNNKEL (reference sequence). This CDR3 spans 14 amino acids.

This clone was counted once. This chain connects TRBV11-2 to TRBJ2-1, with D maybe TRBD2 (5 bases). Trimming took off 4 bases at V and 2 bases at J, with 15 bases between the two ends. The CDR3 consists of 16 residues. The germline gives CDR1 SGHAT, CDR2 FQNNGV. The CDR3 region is CASSSLTREAYNEQFF. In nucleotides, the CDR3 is TGTGCCAGCAGCTCACTTACTAGGGAAGCCTACAATGAGCAGTTCTTC.

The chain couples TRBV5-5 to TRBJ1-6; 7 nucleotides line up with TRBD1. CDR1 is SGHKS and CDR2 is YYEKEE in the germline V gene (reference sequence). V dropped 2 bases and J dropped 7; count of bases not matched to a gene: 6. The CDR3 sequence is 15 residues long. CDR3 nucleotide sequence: TGTGCCAGCAGCTTAACCGGGACAGTGAATTCACCCCTCCACTTT. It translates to CASSLTGTVNSPLHF.

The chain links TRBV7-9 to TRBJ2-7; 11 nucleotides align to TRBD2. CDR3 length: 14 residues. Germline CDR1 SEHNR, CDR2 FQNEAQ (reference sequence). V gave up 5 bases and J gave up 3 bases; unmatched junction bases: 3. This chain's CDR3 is CASSTGLAVYEQYF. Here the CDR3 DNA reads TGTGCCAGCAGCACGGGACTAGCGGTCTACGAGCAGTACTTC.

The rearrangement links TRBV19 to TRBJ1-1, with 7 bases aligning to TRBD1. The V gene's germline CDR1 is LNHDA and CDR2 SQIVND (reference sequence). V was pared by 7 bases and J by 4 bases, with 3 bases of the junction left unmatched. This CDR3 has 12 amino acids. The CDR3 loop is CASNTGATEAFF. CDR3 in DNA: TGTGCCAGTAACACAGGGGCCACTGAAGCTTTCTTT.

The DNA of the CDR3 is TGTGCCATCAGTGACGGGGGCTCCTACAATGAGCAGTTCTTC. Translated: CAISDGGSYNEQFF. The V gene is TRBV10-3, the J gene TRBJ2-1; D possibly corresponds to TRBD2 (6 bases). Germline V gives CDR1 ENHRY, CDR2 SYGVKD. The CDR3 runs to 14 residues. The germline V and J ends were trimmed by 3 bases and 0 bases, with 6 bases remaining between them.

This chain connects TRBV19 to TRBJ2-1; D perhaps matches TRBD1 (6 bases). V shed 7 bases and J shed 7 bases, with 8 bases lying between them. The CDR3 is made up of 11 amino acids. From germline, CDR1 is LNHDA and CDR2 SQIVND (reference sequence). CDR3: CASTGVNEQFF. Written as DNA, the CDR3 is TGTGCCAGTACAGGGGTGAATGAGCAGTTCTTC.

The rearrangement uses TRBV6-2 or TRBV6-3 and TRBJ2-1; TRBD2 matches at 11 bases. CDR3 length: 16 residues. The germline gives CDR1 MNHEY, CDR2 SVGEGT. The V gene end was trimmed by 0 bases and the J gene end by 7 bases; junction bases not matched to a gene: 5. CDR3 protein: CASSYSTSGSRNEQFF. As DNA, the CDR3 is TGTGCCAGCAGTTACTCAACTAGCGGGAGTAGGAATGAGCAGTTCTTC.

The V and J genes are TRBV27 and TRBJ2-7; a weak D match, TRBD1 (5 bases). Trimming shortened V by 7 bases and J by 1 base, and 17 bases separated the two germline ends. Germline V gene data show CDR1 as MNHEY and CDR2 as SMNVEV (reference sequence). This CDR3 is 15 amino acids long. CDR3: CASKITGLDSYEQYF. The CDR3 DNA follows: TGTGCCAGCAAGATAACAGGTCTAGATTCCTACGAGCAGTACTTC.

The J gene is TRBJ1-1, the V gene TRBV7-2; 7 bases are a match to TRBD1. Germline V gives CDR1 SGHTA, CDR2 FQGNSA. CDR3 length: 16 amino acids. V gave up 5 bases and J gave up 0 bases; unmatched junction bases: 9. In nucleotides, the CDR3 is TGTGCCAGCAGCCCGACCGGACAGGCCATGAACACTGAAGCTTTCTTT. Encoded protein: CASSPTGQAMNTEAFF.

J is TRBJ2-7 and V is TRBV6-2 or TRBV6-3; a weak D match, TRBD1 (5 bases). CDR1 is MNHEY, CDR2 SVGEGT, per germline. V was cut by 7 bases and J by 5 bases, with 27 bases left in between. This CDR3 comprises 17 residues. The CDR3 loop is CASNYSPLQVFIHEQYF. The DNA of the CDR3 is TGTGCCAGCAATTATTCGCCTTTACAGGTGTTTATCCACGAGCAGTACTTC.

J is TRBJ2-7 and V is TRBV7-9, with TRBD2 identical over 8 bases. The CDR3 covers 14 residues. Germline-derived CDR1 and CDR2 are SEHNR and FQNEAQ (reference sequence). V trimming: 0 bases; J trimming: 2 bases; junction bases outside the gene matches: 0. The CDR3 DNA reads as TGTGCCAGCAGCTTAGCGACTAGCGCCTACGAGCAGTACTTC. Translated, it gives CASSLATSAYEQYF.